Presented here are 10 T cell receptor beta chains from one specimen sequenced in a study of shared clonotypes between healthy human individuals. The protocol was immunoSEQ multiplex PCR, while the TCRdb copy is restricted to in-frame clones and leaves out a portion. This table holds over 2 million clones, roughly 95% found once. The sequenced sample consisted of naive CD4+ T cells sorted from blood. Subset meaning: CD45RA+ positively selected. These receptor sequences come from a man aged 18-30 years in good health.

The chain is built from TRBV19 and TRBJ1-6, with D possibly matching TRBD1 (5 bases). The CDR3 is 14 residues long. Trimming pared 3 bases from V and 10 bases from J, leaving 13 bases between. The germline CDR1 and CDR2 sequences are LNHDA and SQIVND (reference sequence). This CDR3 reads CASSIATWGSPLHF. The CDR3 DNA reads TGTGCCAGTAGTATCGCGACCTGGGGCTCACCCCTCCACTTT.

The rearrangement links TRBV5-6 to TRBJ2-3; D gene uncertain. The germline V gene encodes CDR1 SGHDT and CDR2 YYEEEE. The CDR3 is 12 residues long. V was shortened by 6 bases and J by 0 bases, with 5 bases between the two germline ends. DNA for the CDR3: TGTGCCAGCACTTTGAGCACAGATACGCAGTATTTT. Translated, it gives CASTLSTDTQYF. Using reference TRBV5-6 and TRBJ2-3 for the parts outside the CDR3, the full variable domain is DAGVTQSPTHLIKTRGQQVTLRCSPKSGHDTVSWYQQALGQGPQFIFQYYEEEERQRGNFPDRFSGHQFPNYSSELNVNALLLGDSALYLCASTLSTDTQYFGPGTRLTVL.

This clone came up once. The chain couples TRBV29-1 to TRBJ2-7; 8 bases are shared with TRBD1. Germline-derived CDR1 and CDR2 are SQVTM and ANQGSEA. V lost 6 bases to trimming and J lost 3 bases; unmatched junction nucleotides: 7. This CDR3 comprises 13 residues. In DNA, the CDR3 is TGCAGCGTCCTCGGGACAGGCAACTACGAGCAGTACTTC. Amino acids: CSVLGTGNYEQYF.

This clone has a single count. Here the CDR3 DNA reads TGTGCCATCCCATCCCGACTAGCGGAGGCCTACAATGAGCAGTTCTTC. Encoded protein: CAIPSRLAEAYNEQFF. This chain connects TRBV19 to TRBJ2-1; the match to TRBD2 covers 9 bases. With V trimmed by 10 bases and J by 2 bases, 12 bases remained unmatched. Looked up from germline, CDR1 is LNHDA and CDR2 is SQIVND (reference sequence). The CDR3 covers 16 residues.

This rearrangement joins TRBV5-1 to TRBJ2-4; the D is unclear. CDR3 length: 16 amino acids. In germline, CDR1 is SGHRS, CDR2 YFSETQ. V lost 0 bases and J 0 bases, leaving 10 bases between the germline ends. The CDR3 region is CASSLDPTRAKNIQYF. Written as DNA, the CDR3 is TGCGCCAGCAGCTTGGATCCAACCAGAGCCAAAAACATTCAGTACTTC.

J is TRBJ2-1 and V is TRBV5-4; 7 bases fit TRBD2. CDR1 SGHNT and CDR2 YYREEE come from the germline V gene (reference sequence). This CDR3 has 16 amino acids. Germline trimming cut 3 bases from V and 3 bases from J; bases unmatched to any gene: 9. The CDR3 DNA reads as TGTGCCAGCAGCTCGCAGGGCGGGAGTGTCTACAATGAGCAGTTCTTC. Amino acid sequence: CASSSQGGSVYNEQFF.

The rearrangement joins TRBV6-1 to TRBJ1-5; no clear D gene. The ends were cut back, 2 bases at V and 9 bases at J, with 17 bases in the middle. The CDR3 is 15 residues long. Germline V gene lookup returns CDR1 MNHNS and CDR2 SASEGT. As DNA, the CDR3 is TGTGCCAGCAGTGAAATTAGCAGCGGGGAGAGGCCCCAGCATTTT. This codes for CASSEISSGERPQHF.

This chain connects TRBV6-6 to TRBJ1-4; D is uncertain. V dropped 6 bases and J dropped 8 bases, with 7 bases sitting between them. The CDR3 has 11 amino acids. Germline V gives CDR1 MNHNY, CDR2 SVGAGI (reference sequence). The CDR3 here is CASSQREKLFF. For the CDR3, the DNA is TGTGCCAGCAGCCAGAGAGAAAAACTGTTTTTT.

J is TRBJ2-7 and V is TRBV25-1; perhaps TRBD2 as D (5 bases). The ends were cut back, 3 bases at V and 3 bases at J, with 15 bases in the middle. Germline values: CDR1 MGHDK, CDR2 SYGVNS. This CDR3 contains 15 residues. The CDR3 nucleotides read TGTGCCAGCAGTGATGGTGGTGGAGGAAGCTACGAGCAGTACTTC. Amino acids: CASSDGGGGSYEQYF.

As to this clone: The identical CDR3 is also encoded by other nucleotide sequences in the sample. This chain connects TRBV7-2 to TRBJ1-5; D is uncertain. The CDR3 spans 16 residues. Germline loops: CDR1 SGHTA, CDR2 FQGNSA. V was shortened by 1 base and J by 0 bases, with 10 bases between the two germline ends. CDR3 amino acids: CASSLVAGYSNQPQHF. The DNA of the CDR3 is TGTGCCAGCAGCTTAGTGGCCGGCTATAGCAATCAGCCCCAGCATTTT.